This TCR beta chain derives from a study of Ad26.COV2.S vaccination and SARS-CoV-2 variants. Overall study context: Donor had been placed in the Ad26.COV2.S arm of the COV1001 trial. Participants got Ad26.COV2.S intramuscularly, once or twice 56 days apart.

Treatment: some 20 received Ad26.COV2.S at low or high dose, single or two shots; 5 received placebo; per-sample allocation not given. Specimen acquisition occurred on day 63 following the initial vaccine or placebo injection. Whole-study results and caveats: Breadth of non-spike TCRs did not differ between vaccinees and placebo recipients. Breadth and depth estimates from TCRs may understate total T cell responses.

A word on this clone: Its antigen is not known.

Libraries were prepared by immunoSEQ multiplex PCR; TCRdb keeps only in-frame clonotypes and omits some of them. The sample holds 380,000 or so clones, approximately 86% seen once. Germline CDR1 is SQVTM and CDR2 is ANQGSEA. CDR3 size: 14 residues. The ends lost 6 bases at V and 6 bases at J; junction bases unmatched: 8. The sequenced sample was peripheral blood, obtained in a trial of Ad26.COV2.S vaccine versus placebo. The sequence derives from a person between 18 and 65 years old who received the Ad26.COV2.S COVID-19 vaccine or a placebo. The chain uses TRBV29-1 and TRBJ1-5, with 10 bases aligning to TRBD1. The CDR3 sequence is CSVGTGDGRQPQHF. The CDR3 nucleotides are TGCAGCGTGGGGACAGGGGACGGGCGTCAGCCCCAGCATTTT.